Each of the 30 T cell receptor beta chains below was sequenced from the same sample in a study of spatial heterogeneity in lung cancer (dated by TCRdb to the late 2010s). Library construction relied on 5' RACE. For sequencing, a NextSeq 500 was employed. Using fastp at Q25 and MiXCR, TCRdb reprocessed the public reads and kept productive beta chains. All rows with the same CDR3 protein become a single entry with the most common DNA and genes. The sample profile shows about 47,000 distinct CDR3 sequences; around 7% of them were found once. The top ten clonotypes cover over 30% of the sample. The sample's time point label, decoded: blood at routine non-recurrence follow-up after resection. For TCR sequencing, whole RNA was extracted from tumor and nontumor lung tissue, or from cryopreserved PBMC samples, and no cell sorting was done. The sequencing used PBMCs, collected at follow-up. The receptors were sampled from a female donor with early-stage non-small cell lung cancer.

Ten or more counts support this clonotype. The V gene is TRBV3-1, the J gene TRBJ2-1; 10 bases are a match to TRBD2. CDR1 and CDR2 from the germline V gene are LGHDT and YNNKEL (reference sequence). The CDR3 totals 20 residues. V shed 4 bases, J shed 8 bases, and the junction held 23 bases outside the gene matches. Written as DNA, the CDR3 is TGTGCCAGCAGCCCAACCCGGTTTACGCGAGCGGGGGGGCCAAAGGATGAGCAGTTCTTC. It yields the protein CASSPTRFTRAGGPKDEQFF.

This clonotype was observed a few times. The V call is TRBV6-2 or TRBV6-3, the J call TRBJ1-1, with D possibly being TRBD1 (5 bases). CDR1 and CDR2 (germline): MNHEY, SVGEGT. The CDR3 spans 12 residues. V lost 6 bases and J 3 bases, leaving 8 bases between the germline ends. CDR3 in DNA: TGTGCCAGCAGGCTGGGGCACACTGAAGCTTTCTTT. Translating it yields CASRLGHTEAFF.

This clonotype has a count of ten or more. CDR3 sequence: CSARAQGTGELFF. The CDR3 nucleotides are TGCAGTGCTAGAGCTCAGGGGACCGGGGAGCTGTTTTTT. The genes are TRBV20-1 and TRBJ2-2; D might be TRBD1 (6 bases). The V and J ends lost 1 base and 5 bases respectively, with 8 bases between them. The length of the CDR3 is 13 residues. CDR1 is DFQATT and CDR2 is SNEGSKA in the germline V gene (reference sequence).

This clonotype was detected many times. The CDR3 DNA follows: TGCAGTGCTAGGGAGCTGGTGGCCAATCAGCCCCAGCATTTT. Amino acids: CSARELVANQPQHF. The chain couples TRBV20-1 to TRBJ1-5, with no clear D. The V and J ends lost 3 bases and 3 bases respectively, with 12 bases between them. This CDR3 has 14 residues. Germline CDR1 and CDR2: DFQATT and SNEGSKA (reference sequence).

This clonotype was recorded a few times. The rearrangement uses TRBV18 and TRBJ2-1; TRBD2 aligns across 12 bases. V shed 4 bases and J 2 bases; nucleotides not matched to a gene: 0. The CDR3 extends over 15 amino acids. From germline, CDR1 is KGHSH and CDR2 LQKENI. The CDR3: CASSRTSGTYNEQFF. The CDR3 DNA sequence: TGTGCCAGCTCACGGACTAGCGGGACCTACAATGAGCAGTTCTTC.

This clonotype has a count of ten or more. The chain has TRBV28 and TRBJ1-2; D perhaps matches TRBD1 (6 bases). Per germline, CDR1 MDHEN and CDR2 SYDVKM. Trimming cost V 8 bases and J 2 bases, with 9 bases left between them. The CDR3 contains 12 residues. The CDR3 spells CASGGANYGYTF. Here the CDR3 DNA reads TGTGCCAGCGGGGGCGCAAACTATGGCTACACCTTC.

This rearrangement joins TRBV20-1 to TRBJ2-1; 11 bases match TRBD2. Germline CDR1 reads DFQATT; CDR2 reads SNEGSKA (reference sequence). The CDR3 has 16 residues. J gave up 3 bases and V 0 bases, and 4 bases lay outside the gene matches. CDR3 in DNA: TGCAGTGCTAGAGACCAAACTAGCGGGGGCTACAATGAGCAGTTCTTC. It codes for CSARDQTSGGYNEQFF.

The chain is built from TRBV5-6 and TRBJ1-4; D possibly corresponds to TRBD1 (5 bases). The CDR3 extends over 14 amino acids. Trimming cost V 2 bases and J 8 bases, with 13 bases left between them. CDR1 SGHDT and CDR2 YYEEEE come from the germline V gene. The CDR3 DNA follows: TGTGCCAGCAGCTTTTTGGAGGGACGAGAAAAACTGTTTTTT. This encodes CASSFLEGREKLFF.

J is TRBJ2-4 and V is TRBV5-1, with 11 bases matching TRBD1. The CDR3 runs to 15 residues. V was pared by 5 bases and J by 6 bases, with 7 bases of the junction left unmatched. The germline CDR1 and CDR2 sequences are SGHRS and YFSETQ. Here the CDR3 DNA reads TGCGCCAGCAGGTTAGGACAGGGGGCGAGAAACATTCAGTACTTC. Its protein is CASRLGQGARNIQYF.

The V call is TRBV29-1, the J call TRBJ1-1; 9 bases are a match to TRBD1. The J segment lost 4 bases and the V segment lost 7 bases, leaving 10 bases of the junction unmatched. The germline V gene has CDR1 SQVTM and CDR2 ANQGSEA. This CDR3 has 14 amino acids. DNA for the CDR3: TGCAGCGGTCACAGGGGGCAAGGGAGCACTGAAGCTTTCTTT. It codes for CSGHRGQGSTEAFF.

This clonotype has a count of ten or more. V gene TRBV7-2 combines with J gene TRBJ2-7; D may match TRBD1 or TRBD2 (5 bases each). The V end lost 5 bases, the J end lost 5 bases, and 13 bases lay between the germline ends. The germline V gene encodes CDR1 SGHTA and CDR2 FQGNSA. The length of the CDR3 is 13 residues. The CDR3 sequence is CASSPRWGNEQYF. The CDR3 bases are TGTGCCAGCAGCCCACGGTGGGGGAACGAGCAGTACTTC.

A note on this clonotype: This may come from a read error, since a much larger clone is one base off. The chain links TRBV4-3 to TRBJ2-3; D gene ambiguous. The CDR3 contains 14 residues. The V gene's germline CDR1 is LGHNA and CDR2 YSLEER. CDR3 sequence reads: CTSSQDFVPDTQYF. The DNA for the CDR3 is TGCACCAGCAGCCAAGATTTTGTACCAGATACGCAGTATTTT.

The chain joins TRBV27 to TRBJ2-3, with D unclear. Trimming stripped 4 bases from V and 0 bases from J, with 8 bases between. Germline CDR1 reads MNHEY; CDR2 reads SMNVEV (reference sequence). The CDR3 contains 14 residues. CDR3 sequence: CASSSHFSTDTQYF. The CDR3 DNA reads TGTGCCAGCAGTTCCCATTTTAGCACAGATACGCAGTATTTT.

The sample holds a few counts of this clonotype. This chain uses TRBV20-1 with TRBJ2-7, with 7 positions matching TRBD2. Germline V gives CDR1 DFQATT, CDR2 SNEGSKA (reference sequence). The CDR3 loop spans 11 amino acids. V shed 6 bases and J 3 bases; nucleotides not matched to a gene: 2. The DNA for the CDR3 is TGCAGTGCCCAGCGGGGCTACGAGCAGTACTTC. Amino acid sequence: CSAQRGYEQYF.

This clonotype was seen repeatedly, ten times or more. The chain links TRBV24-1 to TRBJ2-2; no clear D. From germline, CDR1 is KGHDR and CDR2 SFDVKD. Trimming took off 3 bases at V and 7 bases at J, with 20 bases between the two ends. The CDR3 sequence is 17 residues long. The CDR3 reads CATSDPKTNGRYGELFF. CDR3 in DNA: TGTGCCACCAGTGATCCAAAGACGAATGGACGTTACGGGGAGCTGTTTTTT.

CDR3 in amino acids: CASHILLGQGSDTQYF. The CDR3, as DNA: TGTGCCAGCCACATTCTCCTGGGACAGGGCTCAGATACGCAGTATTTT. The chain is built from TRBV18 and TRBJ2-3; 9 positions match TRBD1. Per germline, CDR1 KGHSH and CDR2 LQKENI. The CDR3 has 16 residues. J lost 4 bases, V lost 8 bases, and 13 bases had no gene match. Filled out from reference TRBV18 and TRBJ2-3, the complete variable domain reads NAGVMQNPRHLVRRRGQEARLRCSPMKGHSHVYWYRQLPEEGLKFMVYLQKENIIDESGMPKERFSAEFPKEGPSILRIQQVVRGDSAAYFCASHILLGQGSDTQYFGPGTRLTVL.

V usage is TRBV4-3 and J usage is TRBJ2-4; D not certain. CDR1 is LGHNA, CDR2 YSLEER, per germline. V shed 1 base and J shed 1 base, with 11 bases lying between them. This CDR3 region has 16 residues. CDR3 sequence reads: CASSQGSVSAKNIQYF. As DNA, the CDR3 is TGCGCCAGCAGCCAAGGGAGCGTGTCGGCCAAAAACATTCAGTACTTC.

The table lists this clonotype with a few counts. This sequence joins TRBV11-3 and TRBJ2-1; 9 bases match TRBD1. V trimming: 3 bases; J trimming: 9 bases; junction bases outside the gene matches: 9. The germline gives CDR1 SGHNT, CDR2 YENEEA. The CDR3 spans 15 residues. The CDR3 DNA is TGTGCCAGCAGCTTTGGGACAGGGTATCCTAGTGAGCAGTTCTTC. This sequence encodes CASSFGTGYPSEQFF. The whole variable domain, filled in from reference TRBV11-3 and TRBJ2-1, reads EAGVVQSPRYKIIEKKQPVAFWCNPISGHNTLYWYLQNLGQGPELLIRYENEEAVDDSQLPKDRFSAERLKGVDSTLKIQPAELGDSAVYLCASSFGTGYPSEQFFGPGTRLTVL.

In its sample, this clonotype was seen many times. The V and J genes are TRBV20-1 and TRBJ1-4, with a weak D call TRBD1 (5 bases). This CDR3 has 15 amino acids. Trimming removed 3 bases from V and 6 bases from J, with 17 bases in between. The V gene's germline CDR1 is DFQATT and CDR2 SNEGSKA (reference sequence). The CDR3 nucleotides read TGCAGTGCTAGGGCCCTGACAGACCGATATGAAAAACTGTTTTTT. As protein: CSARALTDRYEKLFF.

The rearrangement uses TRBV20-1 and TRBJ1-1; no definite D call. The CDR3 contains 11 residues. Per germline, CDR1 DFQATT and CDR2 SNEGSKA (reference sequence). V lost 7 bases and J lost 8, with 14 bases in between. The CDR3 DNA follows: TGCAGTGTTCTAGGGAACCCCGAAGCTTTCTTT. Translating it yields CSVLGNPEAFF.

The rearrangement joins TRBV15 to TRBJ2-2; D remains unclear. V was cut by 7 bases and J by 1 base, with 10 bases left in between. This CDR3 is built from 14 residues. Per germline, CDR1 LNHNV and CDR2 YYDKDF (reference sequence). The CDR3 protein is CATKPDGNTGELFF. CDR3 DNA sequence: TGTGCCACCAAACCGGACGGGAACACCGGGGAGCTGTTTTTT.

This rearrangement joins TRBV5-4 to TRBJ1-1; the match to TRBD1 covers 8 bases. CDR3 length: 17 residues. Germline CDR1 is SGHNT and CDR2 is YYREEE (reference sequence). V shed 0 bases and J 0 bases; nucleotides not matched to a gene: 7. The DNA for the CDR3 is TGTGCCAGCAGCTTGGCCTCCGGACAGGGCTTGAACACTGAAGCTTTCTTT. Translation: CASSLASGQGLNTEAFF.

The chain is built from TRBV20-1 and TRBJ2-2; 10 nucleotides align to TRBD1. The CDR3 sequence is 14 residues long. From germline, CDR1 is DFQATT and CDR2 SNEGSKA (reference sequence). With V trimmed by 4 bases and J by 5 bases, 4 bases remained unmatched. The CDR3 loop is CSATRTGGTGELFF. In DNA form, the CDR3 reads TGCAGTGCTACCCGGACAGGGGGGACCGGGGAGCTGTTTTTT.

This clonotype was seen more than once but under ten times. V is TRBV20-1 and J is TRBJ1-4, with D perhaps matching TRBD1 (5 bases). The CDR3 is 14 residues long. Germline V gene data show CDR1 as DFQATT and CDR2 as SNEGSKA (reference sequence). V gave up 6 bases and J gave up 7 bases, with 18 bases separating them. CDR3 protein: CSAHEGQGGEKLFF. CDR3 DNA sequence: TGCAGTGCCCATGAAGGGCAGGGAGGTGAAAAACTGTTTTTT.

This clonotype was recorded many times. The chain links TRBV12-3 or TRBV12-4 to TRBJ1-1; 8 nucleotides agree with TRBD1. This CDR3 comprises 14 residues. The V gene end was trimmed by 6 bases and the J gene end by 4 bases; junction bases not matched to a gene: 7. This CDR3 reads CASRSQGGGTEAFF. CDR3 bases: TGTGCCAGCAGGTCACAGGGGGGGGGCACTGAAGCTTTCTTT.

This clonotype occurred many times. The rearrangement joins TRBV6-2 or TRBV6-3 to TRBJ2-5; D call uncertain. Germline V gives CDR1 MNHEY, CDR2 SVGEGT. The V and J ends lost 6 bases and 4 bases respectively, with 24 bases between them. CDR3 length equals 17 residues. CDR3 nucleotides: TGTGCCAGCAGGATGGAGTCGATAGCTGGGTTCCCAGAGACCCAGTACTTC. Amino acids: CASRMESIAGFPETQYF.

The V call is TRBV4-1, the J call TRBJ2-1; D is possibly TRBD1 (6 bases). V lost 4 bases to trimming and J lost 8 bases, with 18 bases between them. Germline CDR1 is MGHRA and CDR2 is YSYEKL. The CDR3 covers 15 residues. CDR3 protein: CASSLRDTLKDEQFF. The CDR3 region has the DNA TGCGCCAGCAGCCTCCGGGACACGCTTAAGGATGAGCAGTTCTTC.

This clonotype was detected many times. The CDR3 DNA reads as TGTGCCAGCAGGAAGGGACAGGGCGTTCAGCCCCAGCATTTT. This translates into CASRKGQGVQPQHF. The chain joins TRBV6-6 to TRBJ1-5; 9 nucleotides agree with TRBD1. The germline CDR1 and CDR2 sequences are MNHNY and SVGAGI (reference sequence). The CDR3 spans 14 residues. After removal of 6 bases from V and 6 bases from J, the junction contained 6 bases not matched to a gene.

With regard to this clonotype: This may be a read error: a much more frequent sequence differs by one nucleotide. This rearrangement joins TRBV5-6 to TRBJ2-5, with D perhaps matching TRBD2 (5 bases). The CDR3 contains 14 residues. Germline V gives CDR1 SGHDT, CDR2 YYEEEE. CDR3 in amino acids: CASSFGGVGETQHF. Written as DNA, the CDR3 is TGTGCCAGCAGCTTCGGAGGTGTCGGAGAGACCCAGCACTTC.

The V and J genes are TRBV19 and TRBJ1-6; 8 bases match TRBD1. Trimming removed 0 bases from V and 10 bases from J; junction bases left unmatched: 11. The V gene's germline CDR1 is LNHDA and CDR2 SQIVND (reference sequence). This CDR3 is built from 17 residues. CDR3 in amino acids: CASSIDPPDRGRSPLHF. As DNA, the CDR3 is TGTGCCAGTAGTATAGACCCTCCCGACAGGGGTCGGTCACCCCTCCACTTT.